This T cell receptor (beta chain) was captured in a study of T-cell reconstitution after alpha-beta-depleted transplantation in children. It was with unique molecular identifiers that the TCRbeta library was prepared. TCRdb ran MiXCR on the PCR reads and lists one entry per CDR3 protein. Of 500,000 or so distinct CDR3 sequences detected, about 31% appear once; the ten largest clones hold roughly 2.5%. J lost 5 bases, V lost 6 bases, and 13 bases had no gene match. The CDR3 runs 15 residues. The germline V gene has CDR1 MDHEN and CDR2 SYDVKM. This TCR was sampled from a human donor who donated a stem cell graft to a child with aplastic anemia. Sequenced here: PBMCs from the stem cell graft donor, sampled from the stem cell graft. V and J are TRBV28 and TRBJ2-7; 7 bases map to TRBD2. The CDR3 protein is CASRNVGGSPHEQYF. CDR3 in DNA: TGTGCCAGCAGAAACGTGGGCGGGAGCCCCCACGAGCAGTACTTC.